Listed here is a single T cell receptor (beta chain). Its antigen is unidentified. The CDR3 has 15 residues. With 3 bases removed from V and 4 bases from J, the gap between germline ends came to 16 bases. Per germline, CDR1 DFQATT and CDR2 SNEGSKA (reference sequence). Constant-segment primers and 5'RACE yielded cDNA libraries for TCR alpha and TCR beta, each carrying sample barcodes and UMIs. One entry per CDR3 protein results from TCRdb running MiXCR on the 5' RACE reads. The repertoire holds 120,000 to 150,000 distinct CDR3 sequences, with 19% as singletons. This sample was included in a study of T-cell memory formation after mild COVID-19. Turning to the study itself: TCR clusters largely stayed donor specific. Overall study results and limits: The main location of contracting CD4+ clones was CM and EM, and that of contracting CD8+ clones was EMRA.

The chain combines TRBV20-1 with TRBJ1-5, with D perhaps matching TRBD1 (6 bases). The sample comprised PBMCs or a T cell subset sorted from them (not recorded which). The receptor comes from an adult woman who had mild COVID-19 (a few samples of this study predate the infection). Cell type and time point are not known. CDR3 region: CSARGVRGNNQPQHF. Written as DNA, the CDR3 is TGCAGTGCTAGGGGAGTAAGGGGGAATAATCAGCCCCAGCATTTT.